Listed below are T cell receptor beta chains from one sample, sequenced in a study of blood T cell repertoires in COVID-19. The repertoire was sequenced with immunoSEQ multiplex PCR; TCRdb's copy has only in-frame clones and lacks some. This sample has just over 250,000 clones; about 91% occur once, and the top ten carry 2.6%. Specimen: peripheral blood. Receptor source: a person between 18 and 35 years old with COVID-19, enrolled during active disease. Both conserved end residues are part of each CDR3. The listing skips clone size in some rows; elsewhere it reads once, few, many or a size class.

clone size: -; J gene: TRBJ2-5; V gene: TRBV27; CDR3 protein: CASRKSGETQYF
clone size: -; J gene: TRBJ2-5; V gene: TRBV5-4; CDR3 protein: CASSSQGEETQYF
clone size: -; J gene: TRBJ2-3; V gene: TRBV9; CDR3 protein: CASSEGSSGNAGTQYF
clone size: -; J gene: TRBJ2-7; V gene: TRBV5-4; CDR3 protein: CASSSGQSESYEQYF
clone size: -; J gene: TRBJ2-1; V gene: TRBV7-9; CDR3 protein: CASSFTGDNEQFF
clone size: -; J gene: TRBJ2-5; V gene: TRBV4-1; CDR3 protein: CASSQDGGISGETQYF
clone size: -; J gene: TRBJ2-4; V gene: TRBV13; CDR3 protein: CASSFTGPAKNIQYF
clone size: -; J gene: TRBJ1-5; V gene: TRBV25-1; CDR3 protein: CASSESDSDYQPQHF
clone size: -; J gene: TRBJ2-1; V gene: TRBV11-2; CDR3 protein: CASSSFEQNEQFF
clone size: once; J gene: TRBJ2-1; V gene: TRBV4-1; CDR3 protein: CASSQEVRVPYNEQFF
clone size: -; J gene: TRBJ2-1; V gene: TRBV7-2; CDR3 protein: CASSLTGYNEQFF
clone size: -; J gene: TRBJ1-1; V gene: TRBV5-1; CDR3 protein: CASSLKQDTEAFF
clone size: few; J gene: TRBJ2-2; V gene: TRBV6-5; CDR3 protein: CASSGGSGSGELFF
clone size: -; J gene: TRBJ2-2; V gene: TRBV3-1/TRBV3-2; CDR3 protein: CASSQAPQDGELFF
clone size: -; J gene: TRBJ1-4; V gene: TRBV5-1; CDR3 protein: CASSVAGISQKLFF
clone size: -; J gene: TRBJ2-1; V gene: TRBV10-3; CDR3 protein: CAISRQEFPHNEQFF
clone size: -; J gene: TRBJ2-2; V gene: TRBV5-1; CDR3 protein: CASSLLDLGPGGELFF
clone size: -; J gene: TRBJ2-2; V gene: TRBV7-9; CDR3 protein: CASSEAGGPTGELFF
clone size: -; J gene: TRBJ2-5; V gene: TRBV15; CDR3 protein: CATSREGSGSQETQYF